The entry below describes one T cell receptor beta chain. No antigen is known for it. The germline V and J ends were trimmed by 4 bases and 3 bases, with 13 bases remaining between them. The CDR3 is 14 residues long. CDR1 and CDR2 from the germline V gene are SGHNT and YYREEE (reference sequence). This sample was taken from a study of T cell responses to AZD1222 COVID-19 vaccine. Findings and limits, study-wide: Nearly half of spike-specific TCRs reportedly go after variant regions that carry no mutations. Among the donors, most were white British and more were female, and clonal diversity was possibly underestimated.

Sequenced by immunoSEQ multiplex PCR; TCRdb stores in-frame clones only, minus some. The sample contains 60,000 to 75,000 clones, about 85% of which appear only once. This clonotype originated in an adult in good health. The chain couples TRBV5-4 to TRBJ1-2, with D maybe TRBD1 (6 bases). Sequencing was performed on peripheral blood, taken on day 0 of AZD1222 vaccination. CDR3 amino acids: CASSGGGADYGYTF. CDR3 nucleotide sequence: TGTGCCAGCAGCGGAGGGGGGGCTGACTATGGCTACACCTTC.